This record concerns one TCR beta chain sequence. The sample belongs to a study of CDR3 diversity in severe acne. From the PCR reads, TCRdb called clonotypes with MiXCR, one entry per CDR3 protein. The table records approximately 80,000 distinct CDR3 sequences, around 49% of them present only once. The CDR3 length is 12 residues. The germline CDR1 and CDR2 sequences are SEHNR and FQNEAQ (reference sequence). The V end was cut by 5 bases, the J end by 8 bases, with 11 bases between. The receptor comes from a male donor in good health, without acne. The material sequenced was blood. The rearrangement links TRBV7-9 to TRBJ2-3; D is perhaps TRBD1 (5 bases). CDR3 sequence reads: CASSQDSSTQYF. The CDR3 DNA sequence: TGTGCCAGCAGCCAAGACAGCTCTACGCAGTATTTT.